Each of the 9 T cell receptor beta chains below was sequenced from the same sample in a study of persistence of HIV-infected CD4 T cells (TCRdb year 2020). The intended sense of this specimen's treatment or condition label: suppressive antiretroviral therapy. A pool of overlapping HIV-1 Gag 15-mer peptides was used at approximately 0.96 ug per peptide per mL for cell stimulation. Memory populations depleted of antigen-responding cells were obtained by sorting nonresponding CD40L-negative CD69-negative CD45RO-high memory CD4+ T cells. The immunoSEQ hsTCRB assay version 4 in survey mode was used to sequence TCRbeta repertoires from genomic DNA. Not all clones reach the TCRdb copy of this immuneACCESS table, which keeps in-frame sequences only. Checked studies attribute under half of the gap to unresolved V genes and leave the rest unexplained. This sample is represented by approximately 40,000 clones; about 80% of them were singletons. The ten largest clones represent more than 13% of the sample.

No antigen is known for these receptors. The source was CD4+ T cells sorted from PBMCs after roughly 18-hour stimulation, collected from a patient who received antiretroviral therapy. The cell subset or site tag for this specimen amounts to: CD40L-CD69- CD45RO-high memory CD4 T cells not responding to Gag peptides. These receptors came from an adult man with HIV who was CMV-seropositive.

DNA for the CDR3: TGTGCCACCAGTGATTCCGGCGGCCTTACCAATGAGCAGTTCTTC. It translates to CATSDSGGLTNEQFF. The gene calls are TRBV24-1 and TRBJ2-1; D remains unclear. The V and J ends lost 2 bases and 6 bases respectively, with 13 bases between them. Germline-derived CDR1 and CDR2 are KGHDR and SFDVKD. There are 15 residues in the CDR3.

V and J are TRBV7-9 and TRBJ2-1, with unresolved D. CDR3 length equals 14 residues. The germline V gene encodes CDR1 SEHNR and CDR2 FQNEAQ (reference sequence). V shed 0 bases and J shed 3 bases, with 6 bases lying between them. The CDR3 bases are TGTGCCAGCAGCTTAGCGATAGACTACAATGAGCAGTTCTTC. Protein: CASSLAIDYNEQFF.

The chain carries TRBV11-2 and TRBJ2-7; 9 bases are shared with TRBD2. The CDR3 extends over 14 amino acids. Germline V gives CDR1 SGHAT, CDR2 FQNNGV. V lost 4 bases to trimming and J lost 0 bases; unmatched junction nucleotides: 1. The CDR3, as DNA: TGTGCCAGCAGCTCACTAGCGGGCTCCTACGAGCAGTACTTC. Residues: CASSSLAGSYEQYF.

This clone came up a few times. The genes are TRBV18 and TRBJ2-7, with 7 positions matching TRBD1. V dropped 8 bases and J dropped 1; count of bases not matched to a gene: 8. Germline values: CDR1 KGHSH, CDR2 LQKENI. The CDR3 runs 14 residues. The CDR3 DNA reads as TGTGCCAGCCAGGGGGACAGCTATTCCTACGAGCAGTACTTC. It yields the protein CASQGDSYSYEQYF.

The J gene is TRBJ1-2, the V gene TRBV4-2; the match to TRBD1 covers 7 bases. This CDR3 is 13 amino acids long. J gave up 5 bases and V 4 bases, and 4 bases lay outside the gene matches. The germline V gene has CDR1 LGHNA and CDR2 YNFKEQ. CDR3 coding DNA: TGTGCCAGCAGCCCAGACAGGGTTTATGGCTACACCTTC. Protein: CASSPDRVYGYTF.

The rearrangement joins TRBV11-2 to TRBJ2-5; 7 bases are a match to TRBD1. V lost 5 bases and J lost 6; bases outside the gene matches: 6. Germline V gives CDR1 SGHAT, CDR2 FQNNGV. CDR3 length: 13 amino acids. This CDR3 is CASSDDRDQTQYF. For the CDR3, the DNA is TGTGCCAGCAGCGACGACAGGGACCAGACCCAGTACTTC.

The chain carries TRBV30 and TRBJ2-3; D assignment may be TRBD1 or TRBD2 (5 bases each). The CDR3 extends over 13 amino acids. CDR1 is GTSNPN and CDR2 is SVGIG in the germline V gene (reference sequence). Deletions cut 3 bases from V and 3 bases from J, with 10 bases between. The CDR3, as DNA: TGTGCCTGGAGCCCGGGACGGACAGATACGCAGTATTTT. As protein: CAWSPGRTDTQYF.

This clone was found a few times. This chain joins TRBV5-6 and TRBJ2-2; 10 nucleotides line up with TRBD2. The J segment lost 2 bases and the V segment lost 7 bases, leaving 8 bases of the junction unmatched. CDR1 is SGHDT, CDR2 YYEEEE, per germline. This CDR3 is built from 16 residues. Here the CDR3 reads CASGGGLAVNTGELFF. DNA for the CDR3: TGTGCCAGCGGCGGCGGACTAGCGGTAAACACCGGGGAGCTGTTTTTT.

V is TRBV21-1 and J is TRBJ1-2. TRBV21-1 constitutes a pseudogene. This CDR3 has 16 amino acids. This chain's CDR3 is CASSKAVAGRGYGYTF. DNA of the CDR3: TGTGCCAGCAGCAAAGCAGTCGCAGGACGGGGCTATGGCTACACCTTC.